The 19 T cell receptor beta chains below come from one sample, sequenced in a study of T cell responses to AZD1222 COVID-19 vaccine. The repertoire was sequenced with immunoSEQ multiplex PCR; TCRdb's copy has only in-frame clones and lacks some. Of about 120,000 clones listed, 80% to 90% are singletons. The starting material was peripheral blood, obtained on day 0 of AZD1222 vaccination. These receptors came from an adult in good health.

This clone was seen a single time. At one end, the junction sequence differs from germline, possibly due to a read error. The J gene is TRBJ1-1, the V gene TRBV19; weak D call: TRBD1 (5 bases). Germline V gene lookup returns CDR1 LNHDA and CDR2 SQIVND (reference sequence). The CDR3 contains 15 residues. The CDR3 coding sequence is TGTGCCAGTAGTCTAGAAGTAGGGGCCAGCACTGAAGCTTTCTTT. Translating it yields CASSLEVGASTEAFF.

The CDR3 nucleotides are TGTGCCAGCAGTCTCCCTCCTAGCGGGAGGGCCAACAATGAGCAGTTCTTC. Translated, it gives CASSLPPSGRANNEQFF. The gene calls are TRBV27 and TRBJ2-1; 12 bases agree with TRBD2. After removal of 5 bases from V and 5 bases from J, the junction contained 10 bases not matched to a gene. Germline loops: CDR1 MNHEY, CDR2 SMNVEV (reference sequence). The CDR3 runs to 17 residues.

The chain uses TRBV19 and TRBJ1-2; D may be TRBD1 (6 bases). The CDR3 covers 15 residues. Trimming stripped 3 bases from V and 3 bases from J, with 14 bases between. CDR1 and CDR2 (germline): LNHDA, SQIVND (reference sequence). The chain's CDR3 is CASSMETGTYYGYTF. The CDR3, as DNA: TGTGCCAGTAGTATGGAAACAGGGACCTACTATGGCTACACCTTC. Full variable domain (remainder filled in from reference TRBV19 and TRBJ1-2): DGGITQSPKYLFRKEGQNVTLSCEQNLNHDAMYWYRQDPGQGLRLIYYSQIVNDFQKGDIAEGYSVSREKKESFPLTVTSAQKNPTAFYLCASSMETGTYYGYTFGSGTRLTVV.

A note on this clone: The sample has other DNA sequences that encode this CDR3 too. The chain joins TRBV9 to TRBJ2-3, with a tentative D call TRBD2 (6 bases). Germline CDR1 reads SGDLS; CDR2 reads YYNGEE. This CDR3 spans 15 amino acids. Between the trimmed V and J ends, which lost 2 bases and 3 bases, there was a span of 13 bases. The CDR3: CASSVEGSGTDTQYF. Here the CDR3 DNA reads TGTGCCAGCAGCGTGGAGGGGTCCGGAACAGATACGCAGTATTTT.

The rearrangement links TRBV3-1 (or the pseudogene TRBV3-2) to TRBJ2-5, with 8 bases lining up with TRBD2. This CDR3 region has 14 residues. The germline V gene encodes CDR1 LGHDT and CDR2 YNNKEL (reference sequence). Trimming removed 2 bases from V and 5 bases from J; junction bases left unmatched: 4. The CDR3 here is CASSQKAGVETQYF. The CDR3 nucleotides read TGTGCCAGCAGCCAAAAAGCGGGGGTTGAGACCCAGTACTTC.

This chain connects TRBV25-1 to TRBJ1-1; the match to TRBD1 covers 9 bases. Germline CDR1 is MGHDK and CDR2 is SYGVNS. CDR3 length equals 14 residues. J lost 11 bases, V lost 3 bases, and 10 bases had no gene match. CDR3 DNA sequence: TGTGCCAGCAGTGACCGGCCTGACAGGGGGGACGCTTTCTTT. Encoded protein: CASSDRPDRGDAFF.

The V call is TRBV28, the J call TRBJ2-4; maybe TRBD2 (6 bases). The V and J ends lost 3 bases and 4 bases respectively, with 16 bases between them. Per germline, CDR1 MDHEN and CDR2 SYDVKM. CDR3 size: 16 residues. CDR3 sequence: CASSFRTEGKKNIQYF. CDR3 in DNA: TGTGCCAGCAGTTTTCGGACGGAGGGGAAGAAAAACATTCAGTACTTC.

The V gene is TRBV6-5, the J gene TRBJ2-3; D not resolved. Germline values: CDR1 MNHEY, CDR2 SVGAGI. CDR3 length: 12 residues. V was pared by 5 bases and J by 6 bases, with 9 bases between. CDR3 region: CASSPQLDTQYF. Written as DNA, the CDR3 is TGTGCCAGCAGTCCTCAGTTGGATACGCAGTATTTT.

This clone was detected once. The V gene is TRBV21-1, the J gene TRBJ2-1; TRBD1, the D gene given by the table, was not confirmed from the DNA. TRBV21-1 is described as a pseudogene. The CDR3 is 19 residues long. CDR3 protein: CASSTRDRGREGTYNEQFF. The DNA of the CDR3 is TGTGCCAGCAGCACCCGAGACAGGGGCAGGGAAGGTACCTACAATGAGCAGTTCTTC.

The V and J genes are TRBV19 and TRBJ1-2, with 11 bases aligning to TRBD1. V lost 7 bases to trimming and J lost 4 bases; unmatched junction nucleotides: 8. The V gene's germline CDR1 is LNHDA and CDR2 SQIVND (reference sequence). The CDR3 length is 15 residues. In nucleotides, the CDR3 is TGTGCCAGTACCACTCCGGGACAGGGGGGCTATGGCTACACCTTC. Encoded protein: CASTTPGQGGYGYTF.

The CDR3 DNA sequence: TGTGCCAGCAGGTCCGGACAGGGGTCCTACAATGAGCAGTTCTTC. Protein: CASRSGQGSYNEQFF. J is TRBJ2-1 and V is TRBV28, with TRBD1 matching 9 bases. This CDR3 region has 15 residues. Germline values: CDR1 MDHEN, CDR2 SYDVKM. With V trimmed by 6 bases and J by 1 base, 4 bases remained unmatched.

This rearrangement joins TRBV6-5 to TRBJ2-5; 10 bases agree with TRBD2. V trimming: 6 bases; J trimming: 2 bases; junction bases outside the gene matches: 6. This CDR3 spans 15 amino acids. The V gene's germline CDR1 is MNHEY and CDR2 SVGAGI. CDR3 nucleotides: TGTGCCAGCAGGAGAGCGGGAGGGCTTCAAGAGACCCAGTACTTC. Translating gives CASRRAGGLQETQYF.

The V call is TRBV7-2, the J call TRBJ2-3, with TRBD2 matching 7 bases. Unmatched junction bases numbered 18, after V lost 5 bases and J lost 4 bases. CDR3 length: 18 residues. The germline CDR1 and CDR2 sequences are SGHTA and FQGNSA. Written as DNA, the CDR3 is TGTGCCAGCAGCCTTGAGGCTAGCGGCCTGGGGTTTGCAGATACGCAGTATTTT. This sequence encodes CASSLEASGLGFADTQYF.

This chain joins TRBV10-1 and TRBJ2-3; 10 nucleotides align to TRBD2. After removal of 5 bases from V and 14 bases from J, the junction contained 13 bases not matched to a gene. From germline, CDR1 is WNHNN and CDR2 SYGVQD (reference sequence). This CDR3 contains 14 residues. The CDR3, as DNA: TGCGCCAGCAGTTCGGGACTAGCGCCGACAAGGGCGTATTTT. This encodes CASSSGLAPTRAYF.

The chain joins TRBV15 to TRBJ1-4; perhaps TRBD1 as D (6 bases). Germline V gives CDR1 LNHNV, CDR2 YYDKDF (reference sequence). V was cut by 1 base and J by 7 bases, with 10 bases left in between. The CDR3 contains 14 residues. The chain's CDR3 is CATSRGGAGEKLFF. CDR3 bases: TGTGCCACCAGCAGAGGGGGGGCCGGTGAAAAACTGTTTTTT.

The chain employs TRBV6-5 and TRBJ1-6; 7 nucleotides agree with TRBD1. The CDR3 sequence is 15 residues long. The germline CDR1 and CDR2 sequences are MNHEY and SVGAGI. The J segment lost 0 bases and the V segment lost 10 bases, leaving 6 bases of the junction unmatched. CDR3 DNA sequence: TGTGCCACCAGGGGGAAGACCTCCTATAATTCACCCCTCCACTTT. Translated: CATRGKTSYNSPLHF.

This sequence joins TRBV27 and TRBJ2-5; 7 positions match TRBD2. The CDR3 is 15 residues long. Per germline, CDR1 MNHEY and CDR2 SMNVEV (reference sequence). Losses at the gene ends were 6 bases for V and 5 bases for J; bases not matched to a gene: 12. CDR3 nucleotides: TGTGCCAGCAGCCCTTCGGGAGGAGGAGGGGAGACCCAGTACTTC. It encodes CASSPSGGGGETQYF.

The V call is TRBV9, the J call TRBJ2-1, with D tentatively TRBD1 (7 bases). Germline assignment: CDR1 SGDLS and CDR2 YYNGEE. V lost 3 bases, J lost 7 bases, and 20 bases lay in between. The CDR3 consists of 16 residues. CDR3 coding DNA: TGTGCCAGCAGCGCCGATGCCAGGGGGGATTGGAATGAGCAGTTCTTC. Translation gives CASSADARGDWNEQFF.

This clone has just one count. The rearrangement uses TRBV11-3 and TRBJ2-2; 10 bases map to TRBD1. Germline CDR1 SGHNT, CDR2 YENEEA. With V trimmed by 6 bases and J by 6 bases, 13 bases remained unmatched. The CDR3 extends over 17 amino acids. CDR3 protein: CASRDLDPGQGSGELFF. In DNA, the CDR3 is TGTGCCAGCAGGGATTTAGACCCGGGACAGGGGTCCGGGGAGCTGTTTTTT. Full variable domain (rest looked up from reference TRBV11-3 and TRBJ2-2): EAGVVQSPRYKIIEKKQPVAFWCNPISGHNTLYWYLQNLGQGPELLIRYENEEAVDDSQLPKDRFSAERLKGVDSTLKIQPAELGDSAVYLCASRDLDPGQGSGELFFGEGSRLTVL.